What follows are 21 T cell receptor beta chains derived from one specimen sequenced in a study of CD4 T cells in relation to SARS-CoV-2 and coronaviruses listed by TCRdb under 2021. CD4+ T cells from unexposed donors were collected before the COVID-19 pandemic (2011-2018). The receptor library was made with the immunoSEQ multiplex PCR assay. TCRdb obtained this table from immuneACCESS and retained in-frame rearrangements with V and J assigned. These tables miss some clones; where compared with another copy, unresolved V genes account for less than half of the shortfall, and the remainder is unexplained. Counted in this sample were around 69,000 clones; less than 95% of them appeared once. Clones ranked in the top ten supply around 0.13% of the sample. The source material was naive CD4+ T cells from PBMCs. This specimen's cell subset or site label, interpreted: naive CD4+ T cells isolated by negative enrichment. Receptors originate from a human donor in good health.

The chain couples TRBV3-1 (or the pseudogene TRBV3-2) to TRBJ2-1; 9 bases map to TRBD1. The V gene end was trimmed by 6 bases and the J gene end by 8 bases; junction bases not matched to a gene: 14. The CDR3 runs to 16 residues. The germline gives CDR1 LGHDT, CDR2 YNNKEL (reference sequence). The CDR3 coding sequence is TGTGCCAGCAGGCAAATCGGCGGGACAGGGAGGGATGAGCAGTTCTTC. It encodes CASRQIGGTGRDEQFF.

As DNA, the CDR3 is TGTGCCAGCAGTGAAGTCGGGGTTAGAGAGACCCAGTACTTC. This sequence encodes CASSEVGVRETQYF. The V call is TRBV6-1, the J call TRBJ2-5; maybe TRBD2 (5 bases). Germline V gene data show CDR1 as MNHNS and CDR2 as SASEGT. The CDR3 is 14 residues long. Trimming left V 1 base short and J 4 bases short, with 10 bases between.

The chain couples TRBV28 to TRBJ2-1, with TRBD2 matching over 8 bases. Germline CDR1 and CDR2: MDHEN and SYDVKM. Unmatched junction bases numbered 6, after V lost 1 base and J lost 7 bases. There are 15 residues in the CDR3. This CDR3 is CASSLFSGGQNEQFF. The CDR3 nucleotides are TGTGCCAGCAGTTTATTTTCGGGAGGGCAGAATGAGCAGTTCTTC.

The chain employs TRBV6-1 and TRBJ1-5; D remains unclear. In germline, CDR1 is MNHNS, CDR2 SASEGT. V was cut by 1 base and J by 3 bases, with 10 bases left in between. This CDR3 has 15 amino acids. CDR3 amino acids: CASSEGFGFNQPQHF. The CDR3 DNA is TGTGCCAGCAGTGAAGGTTTCGGGTTCAATCAGCCCCAGCATTTT.

The V call is TRBV19, the J call TRBJ2-3; 8 nucleotides align to TRBD2. The CDR3 is 19 amino acids. V gave up 5 bases and J gave up 5 bases; unmatched junction bases: 21. In germline, CDR1 is LNHDA, CDR2 SQIVND (reference sequence). CDR3 in DNA: TGTGCCAGTAGTTTCCACCTGATAGCGGGACGCTATCGAGGAGATACGCAGTATTTT. Residues: CASSFHLIAGRYRGDTQYF.

The rearrangement joins TRBV2 to TRBJ2-3; a possible D gene is TRBD2 (5 bases). The CDR3 has 14 amino acids. V was pared by 3 bases and J by 0 bases, with 7 bases between. Germline V gene lookup returns CDR1 SNHLY and CDR2 FYNNEI. CDR3: CASSEGRSTDTQYF. The CDR3, as DNA: TGTGCCAGCAGTGAGGGGAGAAGCACAGATACGCAGTATTTT.

The chain carries TRBV5-4 and TRBJ2-7, with D hard to call. CDR3 length equals 16 residues. Deletions cut 0 bases from V and 0 bases from J, with 13 bases between. Germline V gives CDR1 SGHNT, CDR2 YYREEE (reference sequence). The CDR3, as DNA: TGTGCCAGCAGCTTGGCGGGTCGGGTGAGCTCCTACGAGCAGTACTTC. This encodes CASSLAGRVSSYEQYF.

V is TRBV7-2 and J is TRBJ2-1; TRBD2 matches at 11 bases. CDR1 and CDR2 from the germline V gene are SGHTA and FQGNSA. Trimming cost V 4 bases and J 2 bases; bases outside gene matches: 16. The CDR3 extends over 20 amino acids. CDR3 protein: CASSSAGTSGSYTPYNEQFF. For the CDR3, the DNA is TGTGCCAGCAGCTCAGCCGGGACTAGCGGTTCCTACACTCCCTACAATGAGCAGTTCTTC. The entire variable domain, with the rest obtained from reference TRBV7-2 and TRBJ2-1, is as follows: GAGVSQSPSNKVTEKGKDVELRCDPISGHTALYWYRQSLGQGLEFLIYFQGNSAPDKSGLPSDRFSAERTGGSVSTLTIQRTQQEDSAVYLCASSSAGTSGSYTPYNEQFFGPGTRLTVL.

This sequence joins TRBV27 and TRBJ2-5, with D perhaps matching TRBD2 (6 bases). V lost 5 bases and J 7 bases, leaving 14 bases between the germline ends. The CDR3 has 13 residues. Germline lookup yields CDR1 MNHEY and CDR2 SMNVEV (reference sequence). The CDR3 sequence is CASSQNWRGTQYF. In nucleotides, the CDR3 is TGTGCCAGCAGTCAGAACTGGAGGGGGACCCAGTACTTC.

This clone has just one count. This sequence joins TRBV19 and TRBJ2-5, with D hard to call. Looked up from germline, CDR1 is LNHDA and CDR2 is SQIVND (reference sequence). The V end lost 2 bases, the J end lost 7 bases, and 11 bases lay between the germline ends. The CDR3 has 13 amino acids. The CDR3: CASSIFADGTQYF. The CDR3 coding sequence is TGTGCCAGTAGTATATTTGCGGATGGGACCCAGTACTTC.

The V call is TRBV4-1, the J call TRBJ2-2; D gene ambiguous. The germline V gene encodes CDR1 MGHRA and CDR2 YSYEKL. Deletions cut 1 base from V and 6 bases from J, with 9 bases between. This CDR3 is 14 amino acids long. The CDR3 DNA sequence: TGCGCCAGCAGCCAAGCCGGTGGTTCCGGGGAGCTGTTTTTT. It codes for CASSQAGGSGELFF.

This clone occurred once. The CDR3 nucleotides are TGCGCCAGCAGCTCTACTACCCGACAGAATACTGGAAACACCATATATTTT. Its protein is CASSSTTRQNTGNTIYF. The V gene is TRBV5-1, the J gene TRBJ1-3; D might be TRBD1 (5 bases). Germline V gives CDR1 SGHRS, CDR2 YFSETQ. Trimming took 3 bases from V and 2 from J, leaving 18 bases between them. The CDR3 has 17 residues.

This chain uses TRBV7-3 with TRBJ2-1; D may be TRBD2 (6 bases). The V and J ends lost 4 bases and 5 bases respectively, with 18 bases between them. This CDR3 has 16 amino acids. Germline V lookup: CDR1 SGHTA, CDR2 FQGTGA. The CDR3 sequence: CASSSKAGLFHNEQFF. CDR3 in DNA: TGTGCCAGCAGCTCAAAAGCGGGCCTTTTTCACAATGAGCAGTTCTTC.

This clone was seen a single time. V is TRBV10-1 and J is TRBJ2-1, with TRBD2 matching 9 bases. Trimming cost V 2 bases and J 6 bases; bases outside gene matches: 5. The CDR3 covers 15 residues. Germline CDR1 WNHNN, CDR2 SYGVQD (reference sequence). This chain's CDR3 is CASSEAGGPINEQFF. For the CDR3, the DNA is TGCGCCAGCAGTGAGGCGGGAGGGCCTATCAATGAGCAGTTCTTC.

This rearrangement joins TRBV2 to TRBJ1-4; TRBD1 agrees at 9 bases. Germline V gene lookup returns CDR1 SNHLY and CDR2 FYNNEI. The CDR3 sequence is 18 residues long. The junction had 11 bases not matched to a gene; V was cut back by 2 bases and J by 4 bases. The CDR3 region is CASSETGTGILGNEKLFF. CDR3 DNA: TGTGCCAGCAGTGAAACCGGGACAGGGATTCTTGGTAATGAAAAACTGTTTTTT.

This clone was found once. This chain links TRBV5-1 with TRBJ2-1; a possible D gene is TRBD2 (7 bases). This CDR3 contains 14 residues. From germline, CDR1 is SGHRS and CDR2 YFSETQ. V dropped 5 bases and J dropped 9 bases, with 18 bases sitting between them. This chain's CDR3 is CASRLAEGGSEQFF. The CDR3 region has the DNA TGCGCCAGCAGACTCGCAGAGGGGGGGAGTGAGCAGTTCTTC.

The CDR3 spells CASSLRAPRTPLGYTF. The CDR3 DNA reads as TGTGCCAGCAGCTTAAGAGCTCCAAGGACACCATTAGGCTACACCTTC. The chain joins TRBV7-3 to TRBJ1-2, with TRBD1 as a possible D gene (5 bases). The V and J ends lost 1 base and 8 bases respectively, with 20 bases between them. Germline V gene lookup returns CDR1 SGHTA and CDR2 FQGTGA. The CDR3 contains 16 residues.

The rearrangement links TRBV5-1 to TRBJ2-7; D is ambiguous. Germline loops: CDR1 SGHRS, CDR2 YFSETQ. The CDR3 runs 15 residues. V lost 0 bases and J lost 2, with 12 bases in between. The CDR3: CASSLEPVSAYEQYF. CDR3 sequence (DNA): TGCGCCAGCAGCTTGGAGCCGGTGTCGGCCTACGAGCAGTACTTC.

The J gene is TRBJ2-7, the V gene TRBV18, with D perhaps TRBD1 or TRBD2 (5 bases each). Germline V CDR1 and CDR2: KGHSH, LQKENI. There are 16 residues in the CDR3. V lost 3 bases, J lost 2 bases, and 17 bases lay in between. The CDR3, as DNA: TGTGCCAGCTCACCTTCCCTCGGGACGGAGCCCTACGAGCAGTACTTC. Its protein is CASSPSLGTEPYEQYF.

The chain uses TRBV5-1 and TRBJ2-3; unclear D gene. Trimming pared 5 bases from V and 6 bases from J, leaving 16 bases between. The CDR3 spans 14 residues. Germline CDR1 is SGHRS and CDR2 is YFSETQ. Written as DNA, the CDR3 is TGCGCCAGCAGTATAGGCCAGCAGGCCGATACGCAGTATTTT. It is translated as CASSIGQQADTQYF.

This clone was observed a few times. V is TRBV25-1 and J is TRBJ2-7; perhaps TRBD1 as D (6 bases). The CDR3 contains 14 residues. Deletions cut 2 bases from V and 5 bases from J, with 13 bases between. Per the germline V gene, CDR1 is MGHDK and CDR2 is SYGVNS. The CDR3 is CASSEGTWGHEQYF. CDR3 in DNA: TGTGCCAGCAGTGAAGGGACCTGGGGGCACGAGCAGTACTTC.